These T cell receptor beta chains were read from a single sample in a study of Tregs in tolerant kidney transplant recipients. Repertoires were generated with immunoSEQ multiplex PCR, while TCRdb's copy carries only in-frame clones and drops some. The sample has 75,000 to 95,000 clones; just over 90% are singletons. The source material was CD8+ T cells from blood. These receptors were collected from a human donor in good health. Each CDR3 is given with its conserved first and last residue. D genes are given only for firm matches. Expanded clones are given a class, and other clones once, few, many or no size at all.

d_call j_call v_call clone_size cdr3_nt cdr3_aa
TRBD1 TRBJ2-3 TRBV6-6 NA TGTGCCAGCAGTTACCGGGGACAGGGGGTAGCAGATACGCAGTATTTT CASSYRGQGVADTQYF
TRBD2 TRBJ2-1 TRBV6-1 NA TGTGCCAGCAGTGCCTTTGTGGCGGGAGGATCATATGAGCAGTTCTTC CASSAFVAGGSYEQFF
TRBD1 TRBJ2-1 TRBV27 NA TGTGCCAGCAGTTTACCAGGACAGGGTTTCGGCAATGAGCAGTTCTTC CASSLPGQGFGNEQFF
TRBD1 TRBJ2-7 TRBV27 NA TGTGCCAGCAGTCAGACAGGGTTTGGAGCCTACGAGCAGTACTTC CASSQTGFGAYEQYF
NA TRBJ2-7 TRBV19 NA TGTGCCAGTAGTAAAAGGATCGTTGGCCCCGAAGACGAGCAGTACTTC CASSKRIVGPEDEQYF
NA TRBJ1-2 TRBV13 NA TGTGCCAGCAGCTTAGTGGGATCCCTGGGTGGCTACACCTTC CASSLVGSLGGYTF
TRBD1 TRBJ1-3 TRBV5-1 NA TGCGCCAGCAGCGAGGACAGGGGGAGAAACACCATATATTTT CASSEDRGRNTIYF
NA TRBJ1-1 TRBV6-1 NA TGTGCCAGCAGTCCCGGGAACACTGAAGCTTTCTTT CASSPGNTEAFF
TRBD1 TRBJ2-7 TRBV18 NA TGTGCCAGCTCACCAAGGCTCGGACAGGGGGAATACGAGCAGTACTTC CASSPRLGQGEYEQYF
NA TRBJ1-1 TRBV9 NA TGTGCCAGCAGCACCCGTAGTCGGCAGCAGGGACCCACTGAAGCTTTCTTT CASSTRSRQQGPTEAFF
NA TRBJ1-2 TRBV7-8 NA TGTGCCAGCAGCTTAGCGGGGATCGGGGCAGTGAGCTATGGCTACACCTTC CASSLAGIGAVSYGYTF
TRBD2 TRBJ2-1 TRBV6-4 NA TGTGCCAGCAGTGACTCTAGCGGGTCCTACAATGAGCAGTTCTTC CASSDSSGSYNEQFF
TRBD1 TRBJ2-7 TRBV4-1 NA TGCGCCAGCAGCCAAGGGGGACAGCTCTACGAGCAGTACTTC CASSQGGQLYEQYF
TRBD1 TRBJ2-7 TRBV7-9 NA TGTGCCAGCAGCTTAGCGGCCTTGGGACAGGGGCTTGACGAGCAGTACTTC CASSLAALGQGLDEQYF
NA TRBJ2-1 TRBV2 NA TGTGCCAGCAGTGAAAACTGGGATGAGCAGTTCTTC CASSENWDEQFF
NA TRBJ2-5 TRBV15 NA TGTGCCACCAGCAGAGTGTCGGGAGAAGAGACCCAGTACTTC CATSRVSGEETQYF
TRBD1 TRBJ1-5 TRBV6-1 NA TGTGCCAGCAACCGGGACAGGGGTGGCAATCAGCCCCAGCATTTT CASNRDRGGNQPQHF
NA TRBJ2-7 TRBV13 once TGTGCCAGCAGCCCTGGACGGGAATACGAGCAGTACTTC CASSPGREYEQYF
NA TRBJ2-1 TRBV9 NA TGTGCCAGCAGCGTAGCGGTTAGTGAGCAGTTCTTC CASSVAVSEQFF
TRBD2 TRBJ2-7 TRBV27 once TGTGCCAGCGGGTGGGGACTAGCGGGAACCTACGAGCAGTACTTC CASGWGLAGTYEQYF
TRBD1 TRBJ2-1 TRBV10-1 NA TGCGCCAGCAGTGTAGGTCAGGGGGCGATGAATGAGCAGTTCTTC CASSVGQGAMNEQFF
TRBD2 TRBJ2-3 TRBV5-6 NA TGTGCCAGCAGCTTCCCACTAGCGGGAGTCCTCACAGATACGCAGTATTTT CASSFPLAGVLTDTQYF